The 5 T cell receptor beta chains reported below all come from one sample, sequenced in a study of preoperative IRX-2 immunotherapy in early breast cancer. Treatment in this sample: preoperative locoregional IRX-2 cytokine immunotherapy. The repertoire was sequenced with immunoSEQ multiplex PCR; TCRdb's copy has only in-frame clones and lacks some. The table records thousands of clones, 80% of them present only once. Sequencing was performed on tumor tissue, taken after IRX-2 immunotherapy. These receptors were collected from a human donor with breast cancer.

This clone appeared a few times. The chain joins TRBV6-8 to TRBJ1-6; D gene uncertain. CDR3 length equals 13 residues. Per the germline V gene, CDR1 is MNHGY and CDR2 is SAAAGT. Trimming removed 2 bases from V and 10 bases from J, with 9 bases in between. CDR3 region: CASSYQKPSPLHF. The DNA of the CDR3 is TGTGCCAGCAGTTACCAAAAGCCCTCACCCCTCCACTTT.

The rearrangement links TRBV6-8 to TRBJ2-7, with D uncertain. V was pared by 6 bases and J by 1 base, with 7 bases between. Germline V gene data show CDR1 as MNHGY and CDR2 as SAAAGT. CDR3 size: 12 residues. Here the CDR3 reads CASSQASYEQYF. The CDR3 DNA follows: TGTGCCAGCAGCCAGGCATCCTACGAGCAGTACTTC.

The genes are TRBV4-1 and TRBJ2-7; 7 bases match TRBD1. The CDR3 contains 17 residues. Germline loops: CDR1 MGHRA, CDR2 YSYEKL. V was pared by 5 bases and J by 2 bases, with 15 bases of the junction left unmatched. The CDR3 region is CASSYKIGDSPTYEQYF. The DNA of the CDR3 is TGCGCCAGCAGCTACAAGATCGGGGACAGCCCCACCTACGAGCAGTACTTC.

By its share, this clone is medium-sized. The chain's CDR3 is CASYSGLAAREQYF. As DNA, the CDR3 is TGTGCCAGCTACAGTGGGCTAGCGGCTCGGGAGCAGTACTTC. The chain couples TRBV11-3 to TRBJ2-7, with TRBD2 matching 7 bases. CDR1 is SGHNT, CDR2 YENEEA, per germline. V was clipped by 8 bases and J by 7 bases; unmatched bases: 14. The CDR3 is 14 residues long. The full variable domain, with the rest looked up from reference TRBV11-3 and TRBJ2-7, is EAGVVQSPRYKIIEKKQPVAFWCNPISGHNTLYWYLQNLGQGPELLIRYENEEAVDDSQLPKDRFSAERLKGVDSTLKIQPAELGDSAVYLCASYSGLAAREQYFGPGTRLTVT.

The DNA of the CDR3 is TGTGCCAGCAGCTTTTACAGACTGAACACTGAAGCTTTCTTT. Protein sequence: CASSFYRLNTEAFF. The J gene is TRBJ1-1, the V gene TRBV11-3; D gene unclear. Germline CDR1 reads SGHNT; CDR2 reads YENEEA. This CDR3 is built from 14 residues. Trimming took 3 bases from V and 0 from J, leaving 8 bases between them.